The rows below give T cell receptor beta chains drawn from one sample of a study of OX40 agonist ivuxolimab in advanced cancers. TCRdb's copy holds only in-frame clones and misses some; the assay was immunoSEQ multiplex PCR. The table shows 90,000 to 150,000 clones, with 85% to 90% occurring only once. This material consisted of CD4+ or CD8+ T cells sorted from blood, taken in a trial of the OX40 agonist ivuxolimab. These receptors were collected from an adult with an advanced solid tumor such as melanoma, head and neck, liver or kidney cancer. The CDR3 runs from the conserved cysteine through the conserved F or W. Each record gives: J gene, V gene, clone size, D gene, CDR3 protein, CDR3 DNA. The D gene is left open where the match is weak. A row's size may be missing; if present it is once, few, many or a size class.

J gene: TRBJ2-6
V gene: TRBV11-2
clone size: NA
D gene: TRBD2
CDR3 protein: CASRIGGAQGSSGANVLTF
CDR3 DNA: TGTGCCAGCAGGATCGGGGGGGCGCAGGGGAGCTCTGGGGCCAACGTCCTGACTTTC

J gene: TRBJ2-5
V gene: TRBV27
clone size: once
D gene: TRBD2
CDR3 protein: CASSSSQTSGRETQYF
CDR3 DNA: TGTGCCAGCAGTTCATCACAGACTAGCGGTCGGGAGACCCAGTACTTC

J gene: TRBJ2-7
V gene: TRBV7-2
clone size: NA
D gene: NA
CDR3 protein: CASSLAPSSYEQYF
CDR3 DNA: TGTGCCAGCAGCTTAGCGCCCAGTTCCTACGAGCAGTACTTC

J gene: TRBJ1-1
V gene: TRBV9
clone size: NA
D gene: TRBD1
CDR3 protein: CASSGQGAGTEAFF
CDR3 DNA: TGTGCCAGCAGCGGGCAGGGGGCGGGCACTGAAGCTTTCTTT

J gene: TRBJ2-7
V gene: TRBV18
clone size: few
D gene: TRBD1
CDR3 protein: CASSPTTGGYEQYF
CDR3 DNA: TGTGCCAGCTCACCAACCACAGGGGGATACGAGCAGTACTTC

J gene: TRBJ1-2
V gene: TRBV28
clone size: NA
D gene: NA
CDR3 protein: CASISLTHGTGRTNYGYTF
CDR3 DNA: TGTGCCAGCATCTCCTTGACTCACGGGACCGGTCGGACTAACTATGGCTACACCTTC

J gene: TRBJ2-6
V gene: TRBV5-5
clone size: NA
D gene: NA
CDR3 protein: CASSLAFSGANVLTF
CDR3 DNA: TGTGCCAGCAGCTTGGCCTTCTCTGGGGCCAACGTCCTGACTTTC

J gene: TRBJ2-7
V gene: TRBV18
clone size: NA
D gene: TRBD2
CDR3 protein: CASSPYDPGTSGVNEQYF
CDR3 DNA: TGTGCCAGCTCACCATACGATCCCGGGACTAGCGGGGTCAACGAGCAGTACTTC

J gene: TRBJ1-2
V gene: TRBV28
clone size: NA
D gene: NA
CDR3 protein: CASSPSAGYNGYTF
CDR3 DNA: TGTGCCAGCAGTCCGTCGGCGGGGTACAATGGCTACACCTTC

J gene: TRBJ1-5
V gene: TRBV7-9
clone size: NA
D gene: NA
CDR3 protein: CASSLGGIDQPQHF
CDR3 DNA: TGTGCCAGCAGCTTGGGGGGGATCGATCAGCCCCAGCATTTT

J gene: TRBJ2-2
V gene: TRBV6-4
clone size: once
D gene: TRBD1
CDR3 protein: CATGTGNTGELFF
CDR3 DNA: TGTGCCACTGGGACAGGGAACACCGGGGAGCTGTTTTTT

J gene: TRBJ1-5
V gene: TRBV30
clone size: NA
D gene: NA
CDR3 protein: CAWSAWQGGNQPQHF
CDR3 DNA: TGTGCCTGGAGCGCCTGGCAGGGAGGCAATCAGCCCCAGCATTTT

J gene: TRBJ1-5
V gene: TRBV6-1
clone size: NA
D gene: NA
CDR3 protein: CASSRNRDGNQPQHF
CDR3 DNA: TGTGCCAGCAGCAGAAACAGGGATGGCAATCAGCCCCAGCATTTT

J gene: TRBJ2-2
V gene: TRBV27
clone size: NA
D gene: NA
CDR3 protein: CAGSFHTGELFF
CDR3 DNA: TGTGCCGGCAGTTTCCACACCGGGGAGCTGTTTTTT

J gene: TRBJ2-5
V gene: TRBV19
clone size: NA
D gene: TRBD2
CDR3 protein: CASSISSGVVETQYF
CDR3 DNA: TGTGCCAGTAGTATATCAAGCGGGGTAGTTGAGACCCAGTACTTC

J gene: TRBJ1-2
V gene: TRBV7-2
clone size: NA
D gene: NA
CDR3 protein: CASSPMSGDGYTF
CDR3 DNA: TGTGCCAGCAGCCCCATGAGTGGGGATGGCTACACCTTC

J gene: TRBJ2-7
V gene: TRBV4-3
clone size: NA
D gene: NA
CDR3 protein: CASSQDLVGREQYF
CDR3 DNA: TGCGCCAGCAGCCAAGATCTCGTTGGGCGGGAGCAGTACTTC

J gene: TRBJ2-5
V gene: TRBV7-3
clone size: NA
D gene: NA
CDR3 protein: CASSTGSIGTQYF
CDR3 DNA: TGTGCCAGCAGTACAGGGTCTATTGGGACCCAGTACTTC

J gene: TRBJ1-1
V gene: TRBV30
clone size: NA
D gene: NA
CDR3 protein: CAWSVGHNTEAFF
CDR3 DNA: TGTGCCTGGAGTGTAGGACACAACACTGAAGCTTTCTTT

J gene: TRBJ2-3
V gene: TRBV10-3
clone size: NA
D gene: NA
CDR3 protein: CAISVADTDTQYF
CDR3 DNA: TGTGCCATCAGTGTGGCAGACACAGATACGCAGTATTTT

J gene: TRBJ1-2
V gene: TRBV12-5
clone size: NA
D gene: NA
CDR3 protein: CASGTTWGYGYTF
CDR3 DNA: TGTGCTAGTGGTACGACGTGGGGCTATGGCTACACCTTC

J gene: TRBJ2-3
V gene: TRBV20-1
clone size: NA
D gene: NA
CDR3 protein: CSGGGTDTQYF
CDR3 DNA: TGCAGTGGAGGGGGCACAGATACGCAGTATTTT

J gene: TRBJ1-1
V gene: TRBV6-1
clone size: once
D gene: NA
CDR3 protein: CASSERPVATEAFF
CDR3 DNA: TGTGCCAGCAGCGAAAGACCAGTGGCCACTGAAGCTTTCTTT

J gene: TRBJ2-7
V gene: TRBV7-8
clone size: few
D gene: TRBD2
CDR3 protein: CASSLAVGGGYEQYF
CDR3 DNA: TGTGCCAGCAGCCTCGCGGTGGGCGGGGGGTACGAGCAGTACTTC

J gene: TRBJ2-7
V gene: TRBV27
clone size: once
D gene: TRBD2
CDR3 protein: CASRRLAGALGNEQYF
CDR3 DNA: TGTGCCAGCCGGCGACTAGCGGGGGCCTTGGGAAACGAGCAGTACTTC

J gene: TRBJ2-7
V gene: TRBV30
clone size: NA
D gene: NA
CDR3 protein: CAWSRGGVYEQYF
CDR3 DNA: TGTGCCTGGAGTCGCGGGGGCGTTTACGAGCAGTACTTC

J gene: TRBJ2-3
V gene: TRBV4-3
clone size: NA
D gene: NA
CDR3 protein: CASSLTSTDTQYF
CDR3 DNA: TGCGCCAGCAGCTTGACTAGCACAGATACGCAGTATTTT

J gene: TRBJ2-3
V gene: TRBV9
clone size: NA
D gene: NA
CDR3 protein: CASSVGRQASTDTQYF
CDR3 DNA: TGTGCCAGCAGCGTAGGCCGACAGGCTAGCACAGATACGCAGTATTTT

J gene: TRBJ1-5
V gene: TRBV5-5
clone size: NA
D gene: TRBD1
CDR3 protein: CASSPAGQIRQPQHF
CDR3 DNA: TGTGCCAGCAGCCCGGCGGGACAGATACGTCAGCCCCAGCATTTT

J gene: TRBJ2-5
V gene: TRBV18
clone size: NA
D gene: TRBD2
CDR3 protein: CASSPSRGDKTQYF
CDR3 DNA: TGTGCCAGCTCACCAAGCCGGGGGGATAAGACCCAGTACTTC

J gene: TRBJ1-5
V gene: TRBV6-5
clone size: once
D gene: NA
CDR3 protein: CASRYRENQPQHF
CDR3 DNA: TGTGCCAGCAGGTACAGGGAAAATCAGCCCCAGCATTTT

J gene: TRBJ2-5
V gene: TRBV14
clone size: NA
D gene: NA
CDR3 protein: CASSPMAARETQYF
CDR3 DNA: TGTGCCAGCAGCCCAATGGCGGCCCGGGAGACCCAGTACTTC

J gene: TRBJ2-5
V gene: TRBV7-2
clone size: NA
D gene: TRBD1
CDR3 protein: CASSSGGTGAETQYF
CDR3 DNA: TGTGCCAGCAGCTCGGGAGGGACAGGGGCAGAGACCCAGTACTTC

J gene: TRBJ2-1
V gene: TRBV11-3
clone size: once
D gene: TRBD2
CDR3 protein: CASSALGGGSSYNEQFF
CDR3 DNA: TGTGCCAGCAGCGCCCTCGGGGGGGGTAGCTCCTACAATGAGCAGTTCTTC

J gene: TRBJ1-5
V gene: TRBV10-3
clone size: NA
D gene: NA
CDR3 protein: CASHTGNSNQPQHF
CDR3 DNA: TGTGCCAGCCATACAGGGAATAGCAATCAGCCCCAGCATTTT

J gene: TRBJ1-5
V gene: TRBV6-5
clone size: few
D gene: NA
CDR3 protein: CASSVRGHQPQHF
CDR3 DNA: TGTGCCAGCAGCGTACGTGGGCATCAGCCCCAGCATTTT

J gene: TRBJ1-5
V gene: TRBV4-1
clone size: NA
D gene: NA
CDR3 protein: CASSPAPGRSADQPQHF
CDR3 DNA: TGCGCCAGCAGCCCAGCCCCGGGCCGTTCGGCGGATCAGCCCCAGCATTTT

J gene: TRBJ2-5
V gene: TRBV19
clone size: NA
D gene: TRBD1
CDR3 protein: CASSILGQGLETQYF
CDR3 DNA: TGTGCCAGTAGTATACTGGGACAGGGGTTGGAGACCCAGTACTTC

J gene: TRBJ2-7
V gene: TRBV6-6
clone size: NA
D gene: NA
CDR3 protein: CASSPTRDRTYEQYF
CDR3 DNA: TGTGCCAGCAGTCCCACCCGGGACCGGACCTACGAGCAGTACTTC

J gene: TRBJ2-2
V gene: TRBV2
clone size: NA
D gene: TRBD2
CDR3 protein: CASSGTSGGGELFF
CDR3 DNA: TGTGCCAGCAGTGGGACTAGCGGGGGCGGGGAGCTGTTTTTT

J gene: TRBJ1-6
V gene: TRBV6-5
clone size: NA
D gene: NA
CDR3 protein: CASSSLNSPLHF
CDR3 DNA: TGTGCCAGCAGTTCTCTCAATTCACCCCTCCACTTT

J gene: TRBJ2-1
V gene: TRBV7-2
clone size: NA
D gene: NA
CDR3 protein: CASSSTRYNEQFF
CDR3 DNA: TGTGCCAGCAGCTCCACACGGTACAATGAGCAGTTCTTC